A selection of T cell receptor beta chains follows, all from one sample in a study of graft-versus-host responses after intestinal transplantation. Their recognized antigens are unknown. Assay used: immunoSEQ multiplex PCR; TCRdb lists only in-frame clones, some missing. The sample holds approximately 130,000 clones, around 90% seen once. The sequencing here drew on unstimulated CD4+ T cells sorted from spleen or lymph node cells, taken before intestinal transplant. These receptors originate from a human donor who received an intestinal transplant. Both conserved end residues are part of each CDR3. D genes are given only for firm matches. Size tells how often a clone was seen (once, few, many) or the class of an expanded clone, and some rows leave it out.

d_call clone_size j_call v_call cdr3_aa cdr3_nt
- - TRBJ2-7 TRBV6-1 CASIRRVYDYEQYF TGTGCCAGCATTAGGAGAGTGTACGACTACGAGCAGTACTTC
- - TRBJ2-5 TRBV27 CASSLAGETQYF TGTGCCAGCAGTTTAGCTGGGGAGACCCAGTACTTC
- - TRBJ2-7 TRBV6-5 CASSLGGTSYEQYF TGTGCCAGCAGCTTGGGCGGAACAAGCTACGAGCAGTACTTC
- once TRBJ2-2 TRBV11-3 CASSLWGDTGELFF TGTGCCAGCAGCCTGTGGGGAGACACCGGGGAGCTGTTTTTT
TRBD2 once TRBJ2-5 TRBV5-1 CASSLGTGGYQETQYF TGCGCCAGCAGCTTAGGAACGGGGGGGTACCAAGAGACCCAGTACTTC
- - TRBJ1-3 TRBV19 CASSIPGNTIYF TGTGCCAGTAGTATCCCGGGAAACACCATATATTTT
- - TRBJ2-3 TRBV6-6 CASSPDLSTDTQYF TGTGCCAGCAGTCCAGACCTCAGCACAGATACGCAGTATTTT
TRBD2 once TRBJ2-1 TRBV27 CASSGGSGGAVNEQFF TGTGCCAGCAGTGGGGGGAGCGGGGGGGCTGTTAATGAGCAGTTCTTC
- - TRBJ1-6 TRBV6-5 CASILGRNSPLHF TGTGCCAGCATATTGGGCCGGAATTCACCCCTCCACTTT
- - TRBJ2-5 TRBV5-4 CASSTQGGIQETQYF TGTGCCAGCAGCACCCAGGGGGGGATCCAAGAGACCCAGTACTTC
- once TRBJ2-7 TRBV29-1 CSVQRLGGESYEQYF TGCAGCGTCCAGCGGTTGGGGGGCGAGTCGTACGAGCAGTACTTC
- - TRBJ2-7 TRBV7-9 CASSLSRGSYEQYF TGTGCCAGCAGCTTATCACGTGGCTCCTACGAGCAGTACTTC
- - TRBJ1-2 TRBV25-1 CASSAGTIYGYTF TGTGCCAGCAGTGCCGGGACCATCTATGGCTACACCTTC
- - TRBJ1-6 TRBV19 CASSIPTSNSPLHF TGTGCCAGTAGTATACCCACCTCAAATTCACCCCTCCACTTT
- - TRBJ1-1 TRBV9 CASSVDSSLEAFF TGTGCCAGCAGCGTAGATAGCAGCCTTGAAGCTTTCTTT
TRBD2 - TRBJ2-3 TRBV15 CATSRDLTSGVRDTQYF TGTGCCACCAGCAGAGATCTAACTAGCGGGGTAAGGGATACGCAGTATTTT
- - TRBJ2-6 TRBV9 CASSVAHKGGAPKFSGANVLTF TGTGCCAGCAGCGTAGCTCATAAGGGGGGTGCCCCCAAATTCTCTGGGGCCAACGTCCTGACTTTC
- - TRBJ1-1 TRBV7-8 CASSQGGTDTEAFF TGTGCCAGCAGCCAAGGGGGTACGGACACTGAAGCTTTCTTT
- - TRBJ2-3 TRBV30 CAWSVVYTQYF TGTGCCTGGAGTGTTGTCTATACGCAGTATTTT
- - TRBJ1-5 TRBV5-1 CASRYRDGQPQHF TGCGCCAGCAGATACAGGGACGGTCAGCCCCAGCATTTT